The entry that follows covers one TCR beta chain sequence. The antigen this receptor binds is unknown. Base qualities are not recorded, but no much larger clone differs from it by a single base. The data derive from a study of CD8 T cells in Susac syndrome (dated by TCRdb to between 2018 and 2020). General notes on the study: Repertoire sequencing was used to test whether CD8+ T cell activation and differentiation in Susac syndrome was antigen driven.

RNA was extracted using the RNeasy kit, and roughly 0.5 to 1 ug of the RNA was reverse transcribed with random hexamers. The immunoSEQ multiplex PCR assay, which covers 54 Vbeta and 13 Jbeta segments, was used to amplify TCR beta CDR3 regions. Bias from PCR amplification was corrected by using a synthetic template baseline for primer optimization and for computational correction. Per the authors' processing: Reads were annotated to V, D and J genes per IMGT and analyzed with immunoSEQ Analyzer, keeping only productive sequences. Clonality was computed as one minus Shannon entropy normalized by log2 of the number of productive unique sequences. For each patient and control, public and private clones were evaluated within the 100 most prevalent clones. Clones were defined as Susac-specific if absent from the healthy and MS cohorts, from under 1,200 published viral clones and from other ImmuneACCESS disease sequences. Using fastp at Q25 and MiXCR, TCRdb reprocessed the public reads and kept productive beta chains. Identical CDR3 proteins give one entry, which carries the most common genes and DNA. The V and J calls shown here were made by TCRdb, not taken from the authors' results. This sample comprises 150,000 to 200,000 distinct CDR3 sequences, 90% to 95% of them detected only once. The ten most abundant clones make up about 0.13% of the sample.

Peripheral blood CD8+ and CD4+ T cells from healthy donors, Susac syndrome patients and multiple sclerosis patients were profiled by high-throughput TCR beta sequencing. Healthy donors were age- and sex-matched controls. Bulk CD8+ and CD4+ T cells were purified by magnetic negative isolation, whereas CD8+ TEMRA cells were enriched by FACS. Blood was drawn into EDTA tubes, processed within 24 hours, and PBMCs were isolated by density gradient centrifugation. PBMCs destined for TCR sequencing were cryopreserved in liquid nitrogen and later thawed in a 37 °C water bath. Purity of sorted or isolated CD4+, CD8+ and CD8+ TEMRA cells was at least 90%. Results the study describes overall, beyond this receptor: The number of individuals in the TCR sequencing and HLA analysis was recognized as being relatively small.

The sequencing sample was made of CD4+ T cells from PBMCs. This clonotype was sampled from a human donor in good health.

CDR3 loop: CAWSDADRYSNQPQHF. The base sequence is TGTGCCTGGAGTGATGCGGACAGGTATAGCAATCAGCCCCAGCATTTT. The rearrangement joined TRBV30 to TRBJ1-5; 7 bases in the middle match TRBD1. Via the germline V gene (reference sequence), CDR1 is GTSNPN and CDR2 SVGIG. From cysteine to phenylalanine, the CDR3 is 16 amino acids long. The only DNA kept is the CDR3, 48 bases in frame from the first base. Here V drops 1 base and J drops 0 bases, and the junction holds 6 bases not matched to any gene.